A selection of T cell receptor beta chains follows, all from one sample in a study of blood T cell repertoires in COVID-19. Profiling relied on immunoSEQ multiplex PCR, and the TCRdb table lists in-frame clones only, not all of them. Of about 67,000 clones in the sample, about nine tenths were seen once. Sample: peripheral blood. All receptors derive from a man aged 50-59 years with active COVID-19. CDR3s include the opening cysteine and the closing phenylalanine or tryptophan. A D gene is named only where the DNA matches it firmly. The size entry is marked missing in some rows and otherwise reads once, few, many or a size class.

v_gene	d_gene	j_gene	abundance	CDR3nt	CDR3aa
TRBV30	NA	TRBJ2-5	NA	TGTGCCTGGAGCAGGTCCCTCGGAAGCTATGGGACCCAGTACTTC	CAWSRSLGSYGTQYF
TRBV29-1	NA	TRBJ2-1	NA	TGCAGCGTTGAATATTCCAGGGAGCAGTTCTTC	CSVEYSREQFF
TRBV15	NA	TRBJ2-7	NA	TGTGCCACCAGCAGAGATCTGGTCTACGGTGAGCAGTACTTC	CATSRDLVYGEQYF
TRBV30	NA	TRBJ2-4	NA	TGTGCCTGGAGGGACCCAGGGTCCAAAAACATTCAGTACTTC	CAWRDPGSKNIQYF
TRBV18	NA	TRBJ1-5	NA	TGTGCCAGCTCACCACGGAGCTCGGGCAATCAGCCCCAGCATTTT	CASSPRSSGNQPQHF
TRBV7-2	NA	TRBJ2-2	NA	TGTGCCAGCAGTATACAGGGGAACACCGGGGAGCTGTTTTTT	CASSIQGNTGELFF
TRBV5-1	TRBD2	TRBJ2-1	once	TGCGCCAGCGTATACCGGGAGGCCCCCTCGGATGAGCAGTTCTTC	CASVYREAPSDEQFF
TRBV28	NA	TRBJ2-7	few	TGTGCCAGCAGACAGGGCGTCTTCCGGGAGCAGTACTTC	CASRQGVFREQYF
TRBV19	TRBD1	TRBJ1-2	NA	TGTGCCAGTAGTAAACAACAGGGGGCTTCTTATGGCTACACCTTC	CASSKQQGASYGYTF
TRBV20-1	NA	TRBJ1-4	once	TGCAGTGCTAGTGTCCGGGAAAAACTGTTTTTT	CSASVREKLFF
TRBV5-1	TRBD2	TRBJ2-5	NA	TGCGCCAGCAGCTTGGGCCCTAGCGGGGCTCAAGAGACCCAGTACTTC	CASSLGPSGAQETQYF
TRBV10-3	TRBD2	TRBJ2-7	NA	TGTGCCATCAGTGATGCGGGGGAGTACGAGCAGTACTTC	CAISDAGEYEQYF
TRBV10-3	TRBD2	TRBJ2-7	NA	TGTGCCATCAGTGAGTACCGACAAGCGGGAGCCGCCTACGAGCAGTACTTC	CAISEYRQAGAAYEQYF
TRBV18	NA	TRBJ1-1	NA	TGTGCCAGCTCACCAGGACAGTTGAACACTGAAGCTTTCTTT	CASSPGQLNTEAFF
TRBV6-2/TRBV6-3	NA	TRBJ1-3	NA	TGTGCCAGCAGTTACGGCGTCGGGAGCTCTGGAAACACCATATATTTT	CASSYGVGSSGNTIYF
TRBV5-1	TRBD2	TRBJ2-5	NA	TGCGCCAGCAGCTTGCCCAGCGGGGGCCAAGAGACCCAGTACTTC	CASSLPSGGQETQYF
TRBV27	NA	TRBJ2-7	NA	TGTGCCAGCAGTTTTGATGGGGCCGCCTACGAGCAGTACTTC	CASSFDGAAYEQYF
TRBV19	TRBD1	TRBJ2-7	NA	TGTGCCAGTAGCCTCGGAGGGGGACAGGGGCGCTACGAGCAGTACTTC	CASSLGGGQGRYEQYF
TRBV6-5	NA	TRBJ1-2	NA	TGTGCCAGCAGTCCGGGAAACTATGGCTACACCTTC	CASSPGNYGYTF
TRBV28	TRBD1	TRBJ2-7	NA	TGTGCCAGCAGTTTAGGGACAGGGTTGGACGAGCAGTACTTC	CASSLGTGLDEQYF
TRBV12-3/TRBV12-4	TRBD1	TRBJ2-3	NA	TGTGCCAGCCGGGGACAGGGCACAGATACGCAGTATTTT	CASRGQGTDTQYF